This passage covers 5 T cell receptor beta chains from one sample sequenced in a study of early T cells in non-severe SARS-CoV-2 infection (dated by TCRdb to about 2021). Libraries were made using 5' RACE. The listed sequencing device is NextSeq 500. TCRdb handled the public reads itself, with Q25 trimming in fastp and clone calling in MiXCR, and kept productive beta chains. Rows are unified per CDR3 protein, each entry keeping the most common DNA and genes. This sample holds under 85,000 distinct CDR3 sequences; 11% were observed only once. The biggest ten clones account for 5.5% to 6% of the sample. Material: whole blood, obtained at baseline. Receptors were obtained from an adult who was a healthcare worker with PCR-confirmed SARS-CoV-2 infection or an uninfected control (not recorded which).

This clonotype was found a few times. The rearrangement uses TRBV4-1 and TRBJ1-3; maybe TRBD1 (6 bases). From germline, CDR1 is MGHRA and CDR2 YSYEKL. V was cut by 2 bases and J by 1 base, with 9 bases left in between. This CDR3 is 15 amino acids long. This CDR3 reads CASSQTGRSGNTIYF. As DNA, the CDR3 is TGCGCCAGCAGCCAAACAGGGCGGTCTGGAAACACCATATATTTT.

This rearrangement joins TRBV2 to TRBJ1-1; D is ambiguous. The CDR3 extends over 17 amino acids. Trimming pared 3 bases from V and 1 base from J, leaving 18 bases between. Per germline, CDR1 SNHLY and CDR2 FYNNEI. The DNA for the CDR3 is TGTGCCAGCAGTGAGAGGACCGCCGGGAGACCGAACACTGAAGCTTTCTTT. Translated, it gives CASSERTAGRPNTEAFF.

The V and J genes are TRBV6-2 or TRBV6-3 and TRBJ2-7; 11 bases agree with TRBD2. CDR1 and CDR2 (germline): MNHEY, SVGEGT. With 5 bases clipped from V and 6 bases from J, the junction kept 12 bases outside the gene matches. The CDR3 contains 16 residues. The CDR3 here is CASSRLTSGVPLEQYF. CDR3 in DNA: TGTGCCAGCAGTCGCCTGACTAGCGGGGTCCCCCTCGAGCAGTACTTC.

The V and J genes are TRBV6-2 or TRBV6-3 and TRBJ2-2, with D possibly TRBD1 on 6 matching bases. CDR1 is MNHEY and CDR2 is SVGEGT in the germline V gene. V lost 9 bases to trimming and J lost 0 bases, with 8 bases between them. The CDR3 has 13 amino acids. This chain's CDR3 is CASAGANTGELFF. The DNA of the CDR3 is TGTGCCAGTGCAGGGGCGAACACCGGGGAGCTGTTTTTT.

This clonotype was seen at least ten times. This sequence joins TRBV12-3 or TRBV12-4 and TRBJ2-7; the D gene is possibly TRBD2 (6 bases). This CDR3 is built from 15 residues. V was shortened by 7 bases and J by 0 bases, with 16 bases between the two germline ends. CDR3 region: CASNLGGFSSYEQYF. The CDR3, as DNA: TGTGCCAGCAATCTTGGGGGGTTCAGCTCCTACGAGCAGTACTTC.